One sample yielded the 6 T cell receptor beta chains listed below, sequenced in a study of radiation and T cells in renal cell carcinoma. The time point is: blood 4 weeks post-SBRT, at nephrectomy. Treatment meaning: 15 Gy SBRT to primary tumor, nephrectomy 4 weeks later. The protocol was immunoSEQ multiplex PCR, while the TCRdb copy is restricted to in-frame clones and leaves out a portion. This table holds approximately 40,000 clones, about 82% found once. The specimen comprised blood, sampled from a patient whose treatment included radiotherapy and nephrectomy. These receptors were obtained from a woman in her seventies with renal cell carcinoma.

This chain links TRBV29-1 with TRBJ2-1; the D gene is possibly TRBD1 (6 bases). V lost 4 bases and J lost 0, with 13 bases in between. Looked up from germline, CDR1 is SQVTM and CDR2 is ANQGSEA. CDR3 length: 15 amino acids. DNA of the CDR3: TGCAGCGTTGGAAGGGACACTGGCTCCTACAATGAGCAGTTCTTC. Protein sequence: CSVGRDTGSYNEQFF.

This clone was seen only once. The chain carries TRBV9 and TRBJ2-7, with TRBD1 as a possible D gene (6 bases). V was cut by 4 bases and J by 2 bases, with 22 bases left in between. This CDR3 is 17 amino acids long. CDR1 and CDR2 from the germline V gene are SGDLS and YYNGEE. The chain's CDR3 is CASSIPSPRGRPYEQYF. Here the CDR3 DNA reads TGTGCCAGCAGCATCCCATCACCCAGGGGCCGCCCCTACGAGCAGTACTTC.

The chain is built from TRBV5-4 and TRBJ2-1; 12 bases map to TRBD2. V dropped 6 bases and J dropped 7; count of bases not matched to a gene: 5. The CDR3 spans 14 residues. Germline V gives CDR1 SGHNT, CDR2 YYREEE (reference sequence). The CDR3: CASNLAGGRNEQFF. The CDR3 bases are TGTGCCAGCAACCTAGCGGGGGGGCGTAATGAGCAGTTCTTC.

The chain recombines TRBV11-3 with TRBJ2-3, with D unresolved. The V end lost 5 bases, the J end lost 3 bases, and 12 bases lay between the germline ends. CDR1 and CDR2 from the germline V gene are SGHNT and YENEEA. This CDR3 is 14 amino acids long. CDR3 DNA: TGTGCCAGCAGCGCGGCCTGGAAGACAGATACGCAGTATTTT. This encodes CASSAAWKTDTQYF. The full variable domain, in which reference TRBV11-3 and TRBJ2-3 provide the parts outside the CDR3, is EAGVVQSPRYKIIEKKQPVAFWCNPISGHNTLYWYLQNLGQGPELLIRYENEEAVDDSQLPKDRFSAERLKGVDSTLKIQPAELGDSAVYLCASSAAWKTDTQYFGPGTRLTVL.

The gene calls are TRBV4-2 and TRBJ1-6, with 7 bases aligning to TRBD1. Germline V gene data show CDR1 as LGHNA and CDR2 as YNFKEQ. The CDR3 covers 16 residues. J lost 0 bases, V lost 7 bases, and 6 bases had no gene match. CDR3 residues: CASNRDRSSYNSPLHF. In DNA form, the CDR3 reads TGTGCCAGCAACCGGGACAGAAGCTCCTATAATTCACCCCTCCACTTT.

The chain combines TRBV2 with TRBJ2-3; D not certain. This CDR3 comprises 11 residues. From germline, CDR1 is SNHLY and CDR2 FYNNEI. V lost 9 bases and J 2 bases, leaving 6 bases between the germline ends. CDR3: CASLYTDTQYF. In DNA form, the CDR3 reads TGTGCCAGTCTCTACACAGATACGCAGTATTTT.